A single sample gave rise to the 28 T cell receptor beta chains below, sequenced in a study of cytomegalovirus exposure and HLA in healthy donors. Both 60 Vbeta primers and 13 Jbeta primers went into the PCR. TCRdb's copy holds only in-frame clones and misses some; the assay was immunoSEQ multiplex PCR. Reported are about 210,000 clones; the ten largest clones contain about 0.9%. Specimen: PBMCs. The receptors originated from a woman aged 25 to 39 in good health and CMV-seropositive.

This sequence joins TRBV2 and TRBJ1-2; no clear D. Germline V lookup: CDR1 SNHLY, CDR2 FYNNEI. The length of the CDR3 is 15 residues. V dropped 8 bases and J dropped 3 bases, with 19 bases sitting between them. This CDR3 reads CASCKAGGEDYGYTF. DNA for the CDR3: TGTGCCAGCTGCAAGGCAGGCGGGGAGGACTATGGCTACACCTTC. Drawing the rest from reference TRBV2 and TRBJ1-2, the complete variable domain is EPEVTQTPSHQVTQMGQEVILRCVPISNHLYFYWYRQILGQKVEFLVSFYNNEISEKSEIFDDQFSVERPDGSNFTLKIRSTKLEDSAMYFCASCKAGGEDYGYTFGSGTRLTVV.

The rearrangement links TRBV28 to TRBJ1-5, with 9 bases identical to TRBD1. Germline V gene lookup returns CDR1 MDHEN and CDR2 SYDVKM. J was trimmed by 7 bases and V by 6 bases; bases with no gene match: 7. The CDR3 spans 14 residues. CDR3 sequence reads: CASSYRGLVQPQHF. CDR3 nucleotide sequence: TGTGCCAGCAGCTACAGGGGGCTGGTCCAGCCCCAGCATTTT.

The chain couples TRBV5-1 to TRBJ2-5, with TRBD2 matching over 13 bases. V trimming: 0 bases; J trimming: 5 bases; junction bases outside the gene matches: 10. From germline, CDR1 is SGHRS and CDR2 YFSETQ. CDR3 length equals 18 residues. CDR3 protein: CASSLAVTSGRRGETQYF. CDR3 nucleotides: TGCGCCAGCAGCTTGGCCGTGACTAGCGGGAGGAGGGGGGAGACCCAGTACTTC. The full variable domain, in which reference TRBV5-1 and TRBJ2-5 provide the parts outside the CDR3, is KAGVTQTPRYLIKTRGQQVTLSCSPISGHRSVSWYQQTPGQGLQFLFEYFSETQRNKGNFPGRFSGRQFSNSRSEMNVSTLELGDSALYLCASSLAVTSGRRGETQYFGPGTRLLVL.

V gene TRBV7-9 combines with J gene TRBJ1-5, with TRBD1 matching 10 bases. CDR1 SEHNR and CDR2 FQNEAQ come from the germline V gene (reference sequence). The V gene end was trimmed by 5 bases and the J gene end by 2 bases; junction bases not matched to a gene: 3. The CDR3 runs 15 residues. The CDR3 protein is CASSTGTGGNQPQHF. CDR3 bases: TGTGCCAGCAGCACCGGGACAGGGGGCAATCAGCCCCAGCATTTT.

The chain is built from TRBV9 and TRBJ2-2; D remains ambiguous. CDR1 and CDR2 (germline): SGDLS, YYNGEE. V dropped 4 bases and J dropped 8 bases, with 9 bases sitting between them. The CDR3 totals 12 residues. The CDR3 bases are TGTGCCAGCAGCCTGTTTATAGGGGAGCTGTTTTTT. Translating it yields CASSLFIGELFF.

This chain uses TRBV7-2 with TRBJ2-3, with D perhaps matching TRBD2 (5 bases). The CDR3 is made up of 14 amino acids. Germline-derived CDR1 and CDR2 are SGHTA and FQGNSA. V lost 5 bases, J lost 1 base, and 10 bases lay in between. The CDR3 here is CASSPAGGTDTQYF. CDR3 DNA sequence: TGTGCCAGCAGCCCAGCCGGGGGCACAGATACGCAGTATTTT.

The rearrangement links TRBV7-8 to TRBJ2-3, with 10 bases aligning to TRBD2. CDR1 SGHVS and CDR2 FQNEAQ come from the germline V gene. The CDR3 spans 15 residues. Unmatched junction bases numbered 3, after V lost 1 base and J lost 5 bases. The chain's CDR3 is CASSLVAGGLDTQYF. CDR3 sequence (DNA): TGTGCCAGCAGCTTAGTAGCGGGGGGCCTAGATACGCAGTATTTT.

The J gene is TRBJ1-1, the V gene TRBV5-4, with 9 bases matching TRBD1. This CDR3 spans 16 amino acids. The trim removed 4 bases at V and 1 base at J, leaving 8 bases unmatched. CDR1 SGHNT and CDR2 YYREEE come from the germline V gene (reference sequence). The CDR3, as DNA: TGTGCCAGCAGCGGGGGGACAGGGAAAGCGAACACTGAAGCTTTCTTT. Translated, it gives CASSGGTGKANTEAFF.

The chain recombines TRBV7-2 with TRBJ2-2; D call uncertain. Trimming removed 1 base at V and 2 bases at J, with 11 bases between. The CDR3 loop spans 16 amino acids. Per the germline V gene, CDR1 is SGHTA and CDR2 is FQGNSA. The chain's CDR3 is CASSLEGGSNTGELFF. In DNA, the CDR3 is TGTGCCAGCAGCTTAGAAGGCGGCAGTAACACCGGGGAGCTGTTTTTT.

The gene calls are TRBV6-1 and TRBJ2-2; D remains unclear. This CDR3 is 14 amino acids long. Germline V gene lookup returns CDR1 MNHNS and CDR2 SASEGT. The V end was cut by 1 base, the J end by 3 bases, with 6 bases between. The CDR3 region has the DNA TGTGCCAGCAGTGAAGGGCTTCACACCGGGGAGCTGTTTTTT. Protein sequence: CASSEGLHTGELFF.

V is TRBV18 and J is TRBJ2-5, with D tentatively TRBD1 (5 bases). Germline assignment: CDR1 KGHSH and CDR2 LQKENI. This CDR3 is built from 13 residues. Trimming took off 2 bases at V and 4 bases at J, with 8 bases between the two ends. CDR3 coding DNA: TGTGCCAGCTCACCAGGGGCGCCAGAGACCCAGTACTTC. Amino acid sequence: CASSPGAPETQYF.

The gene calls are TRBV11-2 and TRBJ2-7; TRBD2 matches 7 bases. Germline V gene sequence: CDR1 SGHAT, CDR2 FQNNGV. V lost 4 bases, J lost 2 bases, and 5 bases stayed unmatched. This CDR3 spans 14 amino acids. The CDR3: CASSWGGETYEQYF. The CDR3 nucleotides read TGTGCCAGCAGCTGGGGGGGAGAAACCTACGAGCAGTACTTC.

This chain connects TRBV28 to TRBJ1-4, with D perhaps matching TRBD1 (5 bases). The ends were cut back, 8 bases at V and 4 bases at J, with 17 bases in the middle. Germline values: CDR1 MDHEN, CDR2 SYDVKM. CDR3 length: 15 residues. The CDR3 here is CASSPTQGFNEKLFF. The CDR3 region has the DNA TGTGCCAGCTCTCCTACTCAGGGCTTTAATGAAAAACTGTTTTTT.

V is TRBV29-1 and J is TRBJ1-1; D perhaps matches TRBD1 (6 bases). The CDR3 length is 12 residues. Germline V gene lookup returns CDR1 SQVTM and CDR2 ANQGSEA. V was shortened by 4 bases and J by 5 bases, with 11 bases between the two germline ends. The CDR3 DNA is TGCAGCGTTGGTTCCAGGGGTACTGAAGCTTTCTTT. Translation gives CSVGSRGTEAFF. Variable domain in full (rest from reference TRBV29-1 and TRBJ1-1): SAVISQKPSRDICQRGTSLTIQCQVDSQVTMMFWYRQQPGQSLTLIATANQGSEATYESGFVIDKFPISRPNLTFSTLTVSNMSPEDSSIYLCSVGSRGTEAFFGQGTRLTVV.

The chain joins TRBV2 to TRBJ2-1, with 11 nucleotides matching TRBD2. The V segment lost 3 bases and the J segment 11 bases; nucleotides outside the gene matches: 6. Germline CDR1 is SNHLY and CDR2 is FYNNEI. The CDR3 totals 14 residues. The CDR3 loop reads CASSEESSGGKQFF. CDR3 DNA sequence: TGTGCCAGCAGTGAGGAGTCTAGCGGGGGGAAGCAGTTCTTC. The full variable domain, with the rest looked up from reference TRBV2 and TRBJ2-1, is EPEVTQTPSHQVTQMGQEVILRCVPISNHLYFYWYRQILGQKVEFLVSFYNNEISEKSEIFDDQFSVERPDGSNFTLKIRSTKLEDSAMYFCASSEESSGGKQFFGPGTRLTVL.

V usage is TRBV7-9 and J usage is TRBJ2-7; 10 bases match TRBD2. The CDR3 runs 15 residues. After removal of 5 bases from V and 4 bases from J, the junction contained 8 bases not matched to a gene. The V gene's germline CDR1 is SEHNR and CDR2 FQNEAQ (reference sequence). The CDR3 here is CASSPRTSGAYEQYF. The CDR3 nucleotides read TGTGCCAGCAGCCCCAGGACTAGCGGAGCTTACGAGCAGTACTTC.

The CDR3 loop reads CASSGRVGVAEQFF. The CDR3 DNA follows: TGTGCCAGCAGTGGAAGGGTCGGGGTGGCTGAGCAGTTCTTC. The rearrangement joins TRBV2 to TRBJ2-1; perhaps TRBD2 as D (5 bases). With 4 bases removed from V and 9 bases from J, the gap between germline ends came to 16 bases. Germline CDR1 reads SNHLY; CDR2 reads FYNNEI. This CDR3 contains 14 residues. Looking up the rest from reference TRBV2 and TRBJ2-1 gives the full variable domain: EPEVTQTPSHQVTQMGQEVILRCVPISNHLYFYWYRQILGQKVEFLVSFYNNEISEKSEIFDDQFSVERPDGSNFTLKIRSTKLEDSAMYFCASSGRVGVAEQFFGPGTRLTVL.

CDR3 in amino acids: CASSVGQSSADTQYF. In DNA form, the CDR3 reads TGCGCCAGCAGTGTGGGACAGTCCTCCGCAGATACGCAGTATTTT. The gene calls are TRBV10-2 and TRBJ2-3; the match to TRBD1 covers 7 bases. V shed 4 bases, J shed 4 bases, and the junction held 8 bases outside the gene matches. The CDR3 is made up of 15 amino acids. In germline, CDR1 is WSHSY, CDR2 SAAADI.

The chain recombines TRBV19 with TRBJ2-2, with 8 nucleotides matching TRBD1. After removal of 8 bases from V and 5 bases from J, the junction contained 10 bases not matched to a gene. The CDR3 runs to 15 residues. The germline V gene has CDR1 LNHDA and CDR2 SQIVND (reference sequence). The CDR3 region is CASRGQGTGTGELFF. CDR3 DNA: TGTGCCAGTCGTGGACAGGGAACGGGAACCGGGGAGCTGTTTTTT.

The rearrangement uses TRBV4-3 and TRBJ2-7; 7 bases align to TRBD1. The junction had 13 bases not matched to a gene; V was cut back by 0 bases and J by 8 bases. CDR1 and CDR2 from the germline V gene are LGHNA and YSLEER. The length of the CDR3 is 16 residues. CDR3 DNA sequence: TGCGCCAGCAGCCAAGATCCGACAGGGAGAGGACGGAAGCAGTACTTC. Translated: CASSQDPTGRGRKQYF.

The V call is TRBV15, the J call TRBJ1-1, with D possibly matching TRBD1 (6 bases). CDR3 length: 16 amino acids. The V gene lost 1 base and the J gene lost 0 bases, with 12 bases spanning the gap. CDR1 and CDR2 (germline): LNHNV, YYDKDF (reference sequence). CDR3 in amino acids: CATSRVKQGLNTEAFF. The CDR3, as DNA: TGTGCCACCAGCAGAGTCAAACAGGGACTGAACACTGAAGCTTTCTTT.

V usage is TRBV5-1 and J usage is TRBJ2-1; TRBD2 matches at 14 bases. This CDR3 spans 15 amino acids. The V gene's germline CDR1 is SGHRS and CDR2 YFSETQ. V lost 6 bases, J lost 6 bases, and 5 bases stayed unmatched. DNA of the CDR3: TGCGCCAGCAAGCTGACTAGCGGGAGGGCCAATGAGCAGTTCTTC. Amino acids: CASKLTSGRANEQFF.

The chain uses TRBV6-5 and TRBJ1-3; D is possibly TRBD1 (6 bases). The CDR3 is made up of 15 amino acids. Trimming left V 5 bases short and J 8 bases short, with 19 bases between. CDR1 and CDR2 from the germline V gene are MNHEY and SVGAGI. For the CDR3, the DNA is TGTGCCAGCAGTCCACTGGACGGACAGACAGACACCATATATTTT. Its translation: CASSPLDGQTDTIYF.

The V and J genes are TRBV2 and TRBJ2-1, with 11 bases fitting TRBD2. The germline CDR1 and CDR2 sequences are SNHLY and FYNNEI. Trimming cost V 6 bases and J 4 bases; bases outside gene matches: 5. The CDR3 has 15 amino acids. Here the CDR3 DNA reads TGTGCCAGCAGGCTACTAGCGGGGGCTTACAATGAGCAGTTCTTC. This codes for CASRLLAGAYNEQFF.

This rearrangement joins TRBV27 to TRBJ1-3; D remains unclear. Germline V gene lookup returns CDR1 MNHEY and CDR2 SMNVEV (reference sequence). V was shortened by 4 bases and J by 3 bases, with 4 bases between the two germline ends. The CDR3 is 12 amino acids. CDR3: CASSSGGNTIYF. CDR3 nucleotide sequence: TGTGCCAGCAGTTCGGGTGGAAACACCATATATTTT.

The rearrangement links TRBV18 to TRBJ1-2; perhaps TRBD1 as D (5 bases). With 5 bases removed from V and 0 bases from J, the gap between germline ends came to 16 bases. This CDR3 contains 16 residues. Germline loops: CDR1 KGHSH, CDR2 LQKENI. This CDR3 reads CASSIKTAPSNYGYTF. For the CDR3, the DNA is TGTGCCAGCTCAATTAAGACAGCCCCGTCTAACTATGGCTACACCTTC.

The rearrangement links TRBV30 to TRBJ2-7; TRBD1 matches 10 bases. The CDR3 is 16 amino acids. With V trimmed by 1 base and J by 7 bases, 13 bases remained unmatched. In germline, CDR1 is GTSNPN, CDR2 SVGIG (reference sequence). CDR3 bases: TGTGCCTGGAGTGGTATGGAGACAGGGGGCCCTGGGGAGCAGTACTTC. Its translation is CAWSGMETGGPGEQYF.

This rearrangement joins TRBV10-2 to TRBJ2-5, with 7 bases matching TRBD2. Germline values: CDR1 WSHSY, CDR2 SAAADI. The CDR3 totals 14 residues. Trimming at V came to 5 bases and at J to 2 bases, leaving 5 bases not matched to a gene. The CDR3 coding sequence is TGCGCCAGCAGTTTTAGCGGGCCTCAAGAGACCCAGTACTTC. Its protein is CASSFSGPQETQYF.